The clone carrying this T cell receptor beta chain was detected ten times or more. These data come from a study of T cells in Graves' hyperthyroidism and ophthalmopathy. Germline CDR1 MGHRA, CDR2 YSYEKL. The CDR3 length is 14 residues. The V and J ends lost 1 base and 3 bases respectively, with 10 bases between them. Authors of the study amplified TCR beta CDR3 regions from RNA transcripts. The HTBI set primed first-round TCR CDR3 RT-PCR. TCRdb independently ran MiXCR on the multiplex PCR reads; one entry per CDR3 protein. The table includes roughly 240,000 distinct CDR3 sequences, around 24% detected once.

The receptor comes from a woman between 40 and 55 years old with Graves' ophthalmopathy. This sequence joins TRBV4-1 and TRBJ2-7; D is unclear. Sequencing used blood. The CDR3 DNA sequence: TGCGCCAGCAGCCAAGGTACTGGATTCTACGAGCAGTACTTC. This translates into CASSQGTGFYEQYF.